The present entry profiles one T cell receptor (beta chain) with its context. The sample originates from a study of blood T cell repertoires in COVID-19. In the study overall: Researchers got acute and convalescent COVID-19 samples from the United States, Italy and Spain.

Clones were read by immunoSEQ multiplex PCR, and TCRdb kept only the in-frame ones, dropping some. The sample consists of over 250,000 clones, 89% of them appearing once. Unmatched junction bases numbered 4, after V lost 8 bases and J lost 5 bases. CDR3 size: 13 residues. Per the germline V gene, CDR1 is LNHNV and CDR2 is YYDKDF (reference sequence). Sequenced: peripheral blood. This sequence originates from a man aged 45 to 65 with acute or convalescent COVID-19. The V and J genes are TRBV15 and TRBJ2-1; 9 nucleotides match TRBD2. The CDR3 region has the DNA TGTGCCACCGGGGCGGGGGGGCACAATGAGCAGTTCTTC. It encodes CATGAGGHNEQFF.